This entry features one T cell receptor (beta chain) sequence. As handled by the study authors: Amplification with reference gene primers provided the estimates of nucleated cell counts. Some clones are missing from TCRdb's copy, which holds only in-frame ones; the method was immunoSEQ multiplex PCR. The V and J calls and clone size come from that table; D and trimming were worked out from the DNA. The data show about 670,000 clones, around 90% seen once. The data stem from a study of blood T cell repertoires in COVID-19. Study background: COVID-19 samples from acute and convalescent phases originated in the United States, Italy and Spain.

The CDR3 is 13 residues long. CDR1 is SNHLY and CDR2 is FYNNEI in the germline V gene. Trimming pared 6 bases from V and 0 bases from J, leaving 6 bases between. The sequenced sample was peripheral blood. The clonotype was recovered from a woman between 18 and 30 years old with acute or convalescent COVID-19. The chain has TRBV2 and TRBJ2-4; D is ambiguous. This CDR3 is CASSPIAKNIQYF. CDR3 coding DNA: TGTGCCAGCAGCCCAATAGCCAAAAACATTCAGTACTTC.